This is a list of T cell receptor beta chains from one sample in a study of identical twins. MiXCR was run by TCRdb on the 5' RACE reads, yielding one entry per CDR3 protein. In the table there are 550,000 to 700,000 distinct CDR3 sequences, 9.6% of which are singletons. In addition, the sample was reused for a study of yellow fever vaccine responses in identical twins.

Sequenced material: PBMCs. These receptors came from a woman younger than 30 in good health. Both conserved end residues are part of each CDR3. Each record gives: V gene, clone size, CDR3 length, J gene, D gene, CDR3 DNA, CDR3 protein. The D gene is left open where the match is weak. Size values are once, few and many counts, or a class for expanded clones, and some rows have none.

v_call: TRBV4-3
clone_size: few
cdr3_length: 18
j_call: TRBJ2-5
d_call: .
cdr3_nt: TGCGCCAGCAGCCAAGATGTCCGGGAGTATTCGTACCAAGAGACCCAGTACTTC
cdr3_aa: CASSQDVREYSYQETQYF

v_call: TRBV29-1
clone_size: many
cdr3_length: 15
j_call: TRBJ2-1
d_call: TRBD2
cdr3_nt: TGCAGCCCCCCACCACGGCGGGAGAATGTGAATGAGCAGTTCTTC
cdr3_aa: CSPPPRRENVNEQFF

v_call: TRBV18
clone_size: many
cdr3_length: 16
j_call: TRBJ2-2
d_call: .
cdr3_nt: TGTGCCAGCTCACCATATCCATCCAGGGCCGGCGGGGAGCTGTTTTTT
cdr3_aa: CASSPYPSRAGGELFF

v_call: TRBV7-2
clone_size: many
cdr3_length: 15
j_call: TRBJ2-1
d_call: .
cdr3_nt: TGTGCCAGCAGCCCGTTGGGCGCAGGCTTTTCGGCGCAGTTCTTC
cdr3_aa: CASSPLGAGFSAQFF

v_call: TRBV7-9
clone_size: many
cdr3_length: 14
j_call: TRBJ2-7
d_call: TRBD1
cdr3_nt: TGTGCCAGCAGCGACAGAGGGACAGCCTACGAGCAGTACTTC
cdr3_aa: CASSDRGTAYEQYF

v_call: TRBV5-1
clone_size: few
cdr3_length: 17
j_call: TRBJ2-7
d_call: TRBD2
cdr3_nt: TGCGCCAGCAGCTTCACTCCGACTAGCGGAGTCCCCTACGAGCAGTACTTC
cdr3_aa: CASSFTPTSGVPYEQYF

v_call: TRBV12-3/TRBV12-4
clone_size: many
cdr3_length: 16
j_call: TRBJ2-4
d_call: .
cdr3_nt: TGTGCCAGCAGTTTAGTCAGTAGGGCTAGCAAAAACATTCAGTACTTC
cdr3_aa: CASSLVSRASKNIQYF

v_call: TRBV12-3/TRBV12-4
clone_size: few
cdr3_length: 16
j_call: TRBJ1-2
d_call: TRBD1
cdr3_nt: TGTGCCAGCAGTTCGGGACAGGGGGCATCAATTCGTGGCTACACCTTC
cdr3_aa: CASSSGQGASIRGYTF

v_call: TRBV27
clone_size: .
cdr3_length: 13
j_call: TRBJ2-7
d_call: TRBD2
cdr3_nt: TGTGCCAGCAGTTTCACCGGGACTAGCGAGCAGTACTTC
cdr3_aa: CASSFTGTSEQYF

v_call: TRBV30
clone_size: .
cdr3_length: 17
j_call: TRBJ1-4
d_call: .
cdr3_nt: TGTGCCTGGAGGGGAGAGGTTTCACCACCAACTAATGAAAAACTGTTTTTT
cdr3_aa: CAWRGEVSPPTNEKLFF

v_call: TRBV28
clone_size: many
cdr3_length: 14
j_call: TRBJ2-7
d_call: TRBD1
cdr3_nt: TGTGCCAGCAGTATCACAGGGGAGCCCTACGAGCAGTACTTC
cdr3_aa: CASSITGEPYEQYF

v_call: TRBV7-6
clone_size: .
cdr3_length: 13
j_call: TRBJ2-5
d_call: .
cdr3_nt: TGTGCCAGCAGCGGTACTACGGTCGAGACCCAGTACTTC
cdr3_aa: CASSGTTVETQYF

v_call: TRBV5-1
clone_size: many
cdr3_length: 14
j_call: TRBJ1-1
d_call: .
cdr3_nt: TGCGCCAGCAGCTTGGAGTCAGAGAACACTGAAGCTTTCTTT
cdr3_aa: CASSLESENTEAFF

v_call: TRBV5-1
clone_size: .
cdr3_length: 15
j_call: TRBJ2-1
d_call: .
cdr3_nt: TGCGCCAGCAGCAGGGAAGGGGGGGACCACAATGAGCAGTTCTTC
cdr3_aa: CASSREGGDHNEQFF

v_call: TRBV5-1
clone_size: .
cdr3_length: 16
j_call: TRBJ2-1
d_call: TRBD2
cdr3_nt: TGCGCCAGCATGCTAGCGGGGGGATCCTCCTACAATGAGCAGTTCTTC
cdr3_aa: CASMLAGGSSYNEQFF

v_call: TRBV25-1
clone_size: .
cdr3_length: 18
j_call: TRBJ2-3
d_call: TRBD2
cdr3_nt: TGTGCCAGCAGTGAAAAGGGGACTAGCCTTACTAGCACAGATACGCAGTATTTT
cdr3_aa: CASSEKGTSLTSTDTQYF

v_call: TRBV11-2
clone_size: .
cdr3_length: 13
j_call: TRBJ2-5
d_call: TRBD2
cdr3_nt: TGTGCCAGCAGCCCCCGCGGGGGGAAGACCCAGTACTTC
cdr3_aa: CASSPRGGKTQYF

v_call: TRBV4-2
clone_size: .
cdr3_length: 16
j_call: TRBJ2-7
d_call: .
cdr3_nt: TGTGCCAGCAGACCCACCCTAGAGGCGGGGTACTACGAGCAGTACTTC
cdr3_aa: CASRPTLEAGYYEQYF

v_call: TRBV29-1
clone_size: .
cdr3_length: 10
j_call: TRBJ2-3
d_call: .
cdr3_nt: TGCAGTCCTAACACAGATACGCAGTATTTT
cdr3_aa: CSPNTDTQYF

v_call: TRBV12-3/TRBV12-4
clone_size: .
cdr3_length: 19
j_call: TRBJ2-2
d_call: TRBD2
cdr3_nt: TGTGCCAGCAGTTTACCCCCATCTAGCGGGCCAATGAACACCGGGGAGCTGTTTTTT
cdr3_aa: CASSLPPSSGPMNTGELFF

v_call: TRBV10-1
clone_size: .
cdr3_length: 17
j_call: TRBJ2-1
d_call: .
cdr3_nt: TGCGCCAGCAGTGAGTCGAGTGAGACAGCCCCCTACAATGAGCAGTTCTTC
cdr3_aa: CASSESSETAPYNEQFF

v_call: TRBV5-1
clone_size: few
cdr3_length: 15
j_call: TRBJ2-3
d_call: TRBD1
cdr3_nt: TGCGCCAGCAGCGCCACACAGGGGGAGGCAGATACGCAGTATTTT
cdr3_aa: CASSATQGEADTQYF

v_call: TRBV10-3
clone_size: few
cdr3_length: 16
j_call: TRBJ1-4
d_call: .
cdr3_nt: TGTGCCATCAGTGCCGACAGCTCCGCAACTAATGAAAAACTGTTTTTT
cdr3_aa: CAISADSSATNEKLFF

v_call: TRBV5-6
clone_size: .
cdr3_length: 12
j_call: TRBJ2-4
d_call: .
cdr3_nt: TGTGCCAGCAGCTTAGGAAAAAACATTCAGTACTTC
cdr3_aa: CASSLGKNIQYF

v_call: TRBV18
clone_size: few
cdr3_length: 15
j_call: TRBJ2-7
d_call: .
cdr3_nt: TGTGCCAGCTCACAATCGACATCGCCCTCCTACGAGCAGTACTTC
cdr3_aa: CASSQSTSPSYEQYF

v_call: TRBV7-6
clone_size: .
cdr3_length: 16
j_call: TRBJ2-1
d_call: TRBD1
cdr3_nt: TGTGCCAGCAGCTCTCGGACAGGGGGCTCCTACAATGAGCAGTTCTTC
cdr3_aa: CASSSRTGGSYNEQFF